The 9 T cell receptor beta chains reported below all come from one sample, sequenced in a study of blood T cell repertoires in COVID-19. The protocol was immunoSEQ multiplex PCR, while the TCRdb copy is restricted to in-frame clones and leaves out a portion. The data contain tens of thousands of clones, roughly four fifths of them seen just once; the ten biggest clones take up around 4.1%. Sequencing input: peripheral blood. The receptors stem from a woman aged 55-70 years with acute or convalescent COVID-19.

This chain uses TRBV28 with TRBJ2-6; D possibly corresponds to TRBD1 (5 bases). Between the trimmed V and J ends, which lost 6 bases and 4 bases, there was a span of 13 bases. Germline CDR1 and CDR2: MDHEN and SYDVKM. The CDR3 loop spans 15 amino acids. The CDR3 region has the DNA TGTGCCAGCAGCCCAGACAGCTCAGGGGCCAACGTCCTGACTTTC. It translates to CASSPDSSGANVLTF.

The V and J genes are TRBV19 and TRBJ2-5; 10 bases match TRBD2. This CDR3 has 14 residues. Trimming removed 2 bases from V and 6 bases from J; junction bases left unmatched: 3. Germline loops: CDR1 LNHDA, CDR2 SQIVND (reference sequence). The CDR3 loop reads CASSITSGIKTQYF. CDR3 coding DNA: TGTGCCAGTAGTATAACTAGCGGGATAAAGACCCAGTACTTC.

J is TRBJ2-2 and V is TRBV28; no clear D gene. There are 15 residues in the CDR3. The V gene's germline CDR1 is MDHEN and CDR2 SYDVKM. Trimming removed 6 bases at V and 4 bases at J, with 15 bases between. CDR3 DNA: TGTGCCAGCAGGCTCCCTGGCCTCTCCACCGGGGAGCTGTTTTTT. The encoded protein is CASRLPGLSTGELFF.

The chain carries TRBV27 and TRBJ1-6, with TRBD1 matching 8 bases. The germline gives CDR1 MNHEY, CDR2 SMNVEV (reference sequence). The CDR3 covers 15 residues. V dropped 6 bases and J dropped 6; count of bases not matched to a gene: 7. The CDR3: CASRGTGFTNSPLHF. The CDR3 DNA reads as TGTGCCAGCAGGGGGACAGGATTTACTAATTCACCCCTCCACTTT.

The V gene is TRBV3-1 (or the pseudogene TRBV3-2), the J gene TRBJ1-1, with 7 bases matching TRBD1. Germline V CDR1 and CDR2: LGHDT, YNNKEL (reference sequence). This CDR3 comprises 12 residues. The V segment lost 4 bases and the J segment 8 bases; nucleotides outside the gene matches: 4. The CDR3 here is CASSRRQGEAFF. DNA of the CDR3: TGTGCCAGCAGCCGCAGACAGGGAGAAGCTTTCTTT.

V gene TRBV12-2 combines with J gene TRBJ2-5; the D call of TRBD1 is as the table states it, not checked on the DNA. TRBV12-2 is a pseudogene segment. The CDR3 consists of 16 residues. CDR3 sequence: CASRLAYCRGRETQYF. For the CDR3, the DNA is TGTGCAAGTCGCTTAGCGTACTGCAGGGGCAGAGAGACCCAGTACTTC.

This sequence joins TRBV5-6 and TRBJ1-1, with 7 positions matching TRBD1. V lost 2 bases to trimming and J lost 0 bases; unmatched junction nucleotides: 13. Per the germline V gene, CDR1 is SGHDT and CDR2 is YYEEEE. This CDR3 region has 18 residues. The CDR3 sequence is CASSLSRGQRLMNTEAFF. In DNA form, the CDR3 reads TGTGCCAGCAGCTTAAGCCGGGGACAGAGACTCATGAACACTGAAGCTTTCTTT.

In DNA form, the CDR3 reads TGTGCCAGCAGCAAAACAGGGGATGGCTACACCTTC. Its protein is CASSKTGDGYTF. This chain joins TRBV21-1 and TRBJ1-2; the table's D call TRBD1 went unverified against the DNA. TRBV21-1 is assigned pseudogene status. The CDR3 consists of 12 residues.

The chain is built from TRBV7-9 and TRBJ2-3; D is unclear. Germline V lookup: CDR1 SEHNR, CDR2 FQNEAQ (reference sequence). Trimming cost V 3 bases and J 2 bases, with 3 bases left between them. The CDR3 sequence is 12 residues long. The CDR3 region has the DNA TGTGCCAGCAGCTTTTACACAGATACGCAGTATTTT. The encoded protein is CASSFYTDTQYF.